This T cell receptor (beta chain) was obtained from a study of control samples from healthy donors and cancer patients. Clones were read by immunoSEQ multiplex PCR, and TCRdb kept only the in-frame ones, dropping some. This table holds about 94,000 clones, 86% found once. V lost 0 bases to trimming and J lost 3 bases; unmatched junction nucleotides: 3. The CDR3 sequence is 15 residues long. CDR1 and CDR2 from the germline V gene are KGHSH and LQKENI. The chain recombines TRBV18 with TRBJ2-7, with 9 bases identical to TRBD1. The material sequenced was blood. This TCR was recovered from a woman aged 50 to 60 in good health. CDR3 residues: CASSPPTTGGYEQYF. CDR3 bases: TGTGCCAGCTCACCACCGACGACAGGGGGCTACGAGCAGTACTTC.